The rows below give T cell receptor beta chains drawn from one sample of a study of T cells in Graves' hyperthyroidism and ophthalmopathy. TCRdb re-called the multiplex PCR reads through MiXCR, storing one row per CDR3 protein. The repertoire consists of 730,000 or so distinct CDR3 sequences, with under 20% occurring once and the leading ten covering over 15%. What was sequenced was blood. The receptors shown here come from a woman in her forties or fifties with Graves' hyperthyroidism that later progressed to Graves' ophthalmopathy. The CDR3 runs from the conserved cysteine through the conserved F or W. A D gene is named only where the DNA matches it firmly. Size values are once, few and many counts, or a class for expanded clones, and some rows have none.

v_call,d_call,j_call,clone_size,cdr3_nt,cdr3_aa
TRBV29-1,.,TRBJ2-7,few,TGCAGCGTCGGACAGTTCTACGAGCAGTACTTC,CSVGQFYEQYF
TRBV3-1,TRBD1,TRBJ2-5,many,TGTGCCAGCAGCCGTTGGACAGGGCAAGAGACCCAGTACTTC,CASSRWTGQETQYF
TRBV10-2,.,TRBJ2-5,few,TGCGCCAGCAGTGAGCAGGAGCGGCAGTACCAAGAGACCCAGTACTTC,CASSEQERQYQETQYF
TRBV7-2,.,TRBJ1-2,few,TGTGCCAGCGGGGGGCGCGTCGTATATGGCTACACCTTC,CASGGRVVYGYTF
TRBV6-5,.,TRBJ2-3,few,TGTGCCAGCAGTTACTTTGCCCCTAGCACAGATACGCAGTATTTT,CASSYFAPSTDTQYF
TRBV6-1,.,TRBJ1-6,.,TGTGCCAGCCAAAACTCGGGTAGGAAAACGGGTTCACCCCTCCACTTT,CASQNSGRKTGSPLHF
TRBV29-1,TRBD1,TRBJ2-2,.,TGCAGCGTTACCGGGACAGGGGAAGACGGGGAGCTGTTTTTT,CSVTGTGEDGELFF
TRBV20-1,.,TRBJ1-1,many,TGCAGTGCTAGAGAGGGGGAGATGAACACTGAAGCTTTCTTT,CSAREGEMNTEAFF
TRBV10-2,TRBD1,TRBJ1-1,.,TGCGCCAGCAGTGAGTATGGACAGGGAGGGTCAGAAGCTTTCTTT,CASSEYGQGGSEAFF
TRBV2,.,TRBJ1-2,.,TGTGCCAGCAGTGGTACGGATGGCTACACCTTC,CASSGTDGYTF
TRBV20-1,TRBD2,TRBJ2-7,.,TGCAGTGTAACCCCCGGACTCACCGGTCTAGCGGCTCGATACGAGCAGTACTTC,CSVTPGLTGLAARYEQYF
TRBV30,TRBD1,TRBJ2-2,.,TGTGCCTGGAGTTCGGGACAGGGGGGGAACACCGGGGAGCTGTTTTTT,CAWSSGQGGNTGELFF
TRBV9,.,TRBJ1-1,many,TGTGCCAGCAGCGTAGGGTCAGGGGCCCCTGAAGCTTTCTTT,CASSVGSGAPEAFF
TRBV9,.,TRBJ1-1,.,TGTGCCAGCAGCGTCCGCCGGGACGGGAACACTGAAGCTTTCTTT,CASSVRRDGNTEAFF
TRBV19,.,TRBJ1-4,once,TGTGCCAGTAGTGATCGGTTCGGGCAGGGTGGAGAAAAACTGTTTTTT,CASSDRFGQGGEKLFF
TRBV3-1,.,TRBJ1-1,many,TGTGCCAGCAGCCAAGAAATAGTGGGGAACACTGAAGCTTTCTTT,CASSQEIVGNTEAFF
TRBV14,.,TRBJ1-2,.,TGTGCCAGCAGCCAAGAGGTTTCGGGGGTTTATGGCTACACCTTC,CASSQEVSGVYGYTF
TRBV7-7,TRBD1,TRBJ2-5,.,TGTGCTAGCAGCTTAGGATTTACAGGGGCCAGGGGAGAGACCCAGTACTTC,CASSLGFTGARGETQYF
TRBV6-2/TRBV6-3,.,TRBJ1-1,.,TGTGCCAGCAGTTACTCAACTGCCAGTGAAGCTTTCTTT,CASSYSTASEAFF
TRBV5-6,.,TRBJ2-7,few,TGTGCCAGCAGCCCCCTGCTAGGGATAGACTACGAGCAGTACTTC,CASSPLLGIDYEQYF
TRBV6-2/TRBV6-3,.,TRBJ1-1,.,TGTGCCAGCAGTCCTACAGGACGGGTTGCACCTTTCTTT,CASSPTGRVAPFF
TRBV5-1,TRBD1,TRBJ2-1,many,TGCGCCAGCAGCTTTGGTGGGACAGGGGGTAGGAATGAGCAGTTCTTC,CASSFGGTGGRNEQFF
TRBV9,TRBD1,TRBJ1-4,.,TGTGCCAGCAGCGCCTCAGACCGGGACAGGGTGTTTGCTGAAAAACTGTTTTTT,CASSASDRDRVFAEKLFF
TRBV20-1,TRBD1,TRBJ1-5,many,TGCAGTGCTAGCGGGACAGGATATAGCAATCAGCCCCAGCATTTT,CSASGTGYSNQPQHF
TRBV27,.,TRBJ2-3,few,TGTGCCAGCAGTTTAAGCCGGGCCCCTAGCACAGATACGCAGTATTTT,CASSLSRAPSTDTQYF
TRBV11-2,.,TRBJ2-3,many,TGTGCCAGCAGCTTAGTTTTAGGCAACCCAGCAGCGCAGTATTTT,CASSLVLGNPAAQYF
TRBV12-3/TRBV12-4,TRBD1,TRBJ1-6,.,TGTGCCAGCAGGTCGACAGGGTCTAATTCACCCCTCCACTTT,CASRSTGSNSPLHF
TRBV7-8,.,TRBJ2-4,few,TGTGCCAGCAGCTCAGGGCCGAAAAACATTCAGTACTTC,CASSSGPKNIQYF
TRBV19,.,TRBJ1-1,once,TGTGCCAGTAGTGAACCCCTCTCCCCTGAAGCTTTCTTT,CASSEPLSPEAFF
TRBV12-3/TRBV12-4,.,TRBJ2-3,few,TGTGCCAGCAGTCCCATACCCCTTAGCACAGATACGCAGTATTTT,CASSPIPLSTDTQYF
TRBV11-2,.,TRBJ2-2,few,TGTGCCAGCAGCCCTGGGCTTGGGACGGCACCGAACACCGGGGAGCTGTTTTTT,CASSPGLGTAPNTGELFF
TRBV20-1,.,TRBJ1-5,.,TGCAGTGCTAGAGAAGAAGGACACCTTAGCAATCAGCCCCAGCATTTT,CSAREEGHLSNQPQHF
TRBV11-2,TRBD1,TRBJ2-1,many,TGTGCCAGCAGCCCAGACAGGGTGGGCGATGAGCAGTTCTTC,CASSPDRVGDEQFF
TRBV18,.,TRBJ1-1,few,TGTGCCAGCTCCCTCCTAACTTCGAACACTGAAGCTTTCTTT,CASSLLTSNTEAFF
TRBV25-1,TRBD1,TRBJ1-2,.,TGTGCCAGCACCAAAGGGGACAGTAGTGGCTACACCTTC,CASTKGDSSGYTF
TRBV20-1,.,TRBJ1-6,few,TGCAGTGCTAGGGCCGGGACCCCGCTTTTACCCCTCCACTTT,CSARAGTPLLPLHF
TRBV2,.,TRBJ2-7,many,TGTGCCAGCAAAGGGGCAGGGGCCTACGAGCAGTACTTC,CASKGAGAYEQYF
TRBV20-1,TRBD1,TRBJ2-3,few,TGCAGTGCTACTACCAACAGGGGTCCTGGCACAGATACGCAGTATTTT,CSATTNRGPGTDTQYF
TRBV5-1,TRBD1,TRBJ2-2,few,TGCGCCAGCAAGGGGACAGTTGAGGCCGGGGAGCTGTTTTTT,CASKGTVEAGELFF
TRBV5-1,TRBD1,TRBJ1-2,many,TGCGCCAGCAGCTTGGAGGCACAGGGGAACTATGGCTACACCTTC,CASSLEAQGNYGYTF
TRBV2,.,TRBJ1-1,many,TGTGCCAGCAGCGCCCGGACCGGACGCAACACTGAAGCTTTCTTT,CASSARTGRNTEAFF
TRBV7-9,.,TRBJ2-1,.,TGTGCCAGCAGCCCTGAATGGAATGAGCAGTTCTTC,CASSPEWNEQFF
TRBV20-1,TRBD2,TRBJ2-5,many,TGCAGTGCTAGAGATCCAACTAGCGGGGAAGAGACCCAGTACTTC,CSARDPTSGEETQYF
TRBV7-3,.,TRBJ2-1,few,TGTGCCAGCAGCTTAAGAGGAGGGTCAGACTCCTACAATGAGCAGTTCTTC,CASSLRGGSDSYNEQFF
TRBV7-3,TRBD2,TRBJ2-5,few,TGTGCCAGCAGAGCGGGGGGAGAGGAGACCCAGTACTTC,CASRAGGEETQYF
TRBV2,TRBD1,TRBJ2-7,many,TGTGCCAGCGAAGGGACAGGGACCTACGAGCAGTACTTC,CASEGTGTYEQYF
TRBV12-5,TRBD1,TRBJ1-1,.,TGTGCTAGTGGCCAGGACAGGGGAGCTTTCTTT,CASGQDRGAFF
TRBV5-4,TRBD2,TRBJ2-7,.,TGTGCCAGCAGCGCGCCGGGACTAGCGGCCTACGAGCAGTACTTC,CASSAPGLAAYEQYF
TRBV6-2/TRBV6-3,.,TRBJ1-6,.,TGTGCCAGCAGCCCTGATGGAGGGAGCAATTCACCCCTCCACTTT,CASSPDGGSNSPLHF